The 12 T cell receptor beta chains listed next were all sequenced from one sample in a study of breast tumors, draining lymph nodes, adjacent tissues. TCRdb used MiXCR to reprocess the multiplex PCR reads, holding one entry per CDR3 protein. The table includes fewer than 200,000 distinct CDR3 sequences, approximately 30% detected once. Axillary draining lymph nodes of breast cancer patients supplied the node samples. Sequenced sample: axillary lymph node tissue. The receptors shown here come from a female donor with breast cancer. Some clones in this sample may be carry-over from other donors' samples.

Concerning this clonotype itself: With a much larger clone just one base away, this may be a read error. The genes are TRBV7-9 and TRBJ2-1; D unclear. CDR1 is SEHNR and CDR2 is FQNEAQ in the germline V gene (reference sequence). CDR3 length: 16 residues. Here the CDR3 reads CASSLKGVSSYDEQFF. CDR3 bases: TGTGCCAGCAGCTTAAAGGGTGTAAGCTCCTACGATGAGCAGTTCTTC.

This chain connects TRBV4-2 to TRBJ1-2, with D maybe TRBD1 (5 bases). The CDR3 has 16 residues. Trimming pared 0 bases from V and 7 bases from J, leaving 18 bases between. The germline gives CDR1 LGHNA, CDR2 YNFKEQ. The CDR3 DNA is TGTGCCAGCAGCCAAGACTCCAGGGCGGGGAATGGTGGCTACACCTTC. Translation gives CASSQDSRAGNGGYTF.

This clonotype was detected many times. The chain is built from TRBV24-1 and TRBJ2-1; 11 bases line up with TRBD2. The germline CDR1 and CDR2 sequences are KGHDR and SFDVKD. The CDR3 is made up of 16 amino acids. V dropped 2 bases and J dropped 3; count of bases not matched to a gene: 2. The CDR3 loop is CATSDSTSGVYNEQFF. CDR3 in DNA: TGTGCCACCAGTGATTCGACTAGCGGGGTCTACAATGAGCAGTTCTTC.

This clonotype was recorded once. One end of the junction is discordant with germline, which a read error may explain. This rearrangement joins TRBV15 to TRBJ1-5; D ambiguous. Germline-derived CDR1 and CDR2 are LNHNV and YYDKDF (reference sequence). The CDR3 is 17 amino acids. The CDR3 region has the DNA TGTGCCAGCAGCCAAGATTGGGCCCCCGGAAAGAATCAGCCCCAGCATTTT. It codes for CASSQDWAPGKNQPQHF.

This clonotype was detected ten times or more. The V and J genes are TRBV5-5 and TRBJ1-2; D not certain. Trimming stripped 2 bases from V and 4 bases from J, with 12 bases between. Germline CDR1 SGHKS, CDR2 YYEKEE (reference sequence). The CDR3 covers 14 residues. CDR3 loop: CASSFLDESYGYTF. The CDR3 DNA follows: TGTGCCAGCAGCTTTTTAGACGAGTCCTATGGCTACACCTTC.

This clonotype was recorded a few times. The DNA of the CDR3 is TGTGCCAGCAGCTTAAGCCGGGACCCGGGGAACATTCAGTACTTC. This translates into CASSLSRDPGNIQYF. This sequence joins TRBV7-2 and TRBJ2-4, with D perhaps assigned TRBD1 or TRBD2 (5 bases each). Per germline, CDR1 SGHTA and CDR2 FQGNSA. V shed 2 bases and J shed 7 bases, with 15 bases lying between them. This CDR3 spans 15 amino acids.

This clonotype has ten or more counts. The chain has TRBV6-1 and TRBJ2-2, with 9 positions matching TRBD1. V shed 2 bases, J shed 7 bases, and the junction held 5 bases outside the gene matches. This CDR3 has 15 amino acids. Germline V lookup: CDR1 MNHNS, CDR2 SASEGT. The CDR3 DNA reads TGTGCCAGCAGTGAATTGGGACAGGGTGGCGGGGAGCTGTTTTTT. Its protein is CASSELGQGGGELFF.

This clonotype appeared many times. J is TRBJ1-2 and V is TRBV2; 9 bases match TRBD1. Germline V gives CDR1 SNHLY, CDR2 FYNNEI. There are 14 residues in the CDR3. The J segment lost 2 bases and the V segment lost 4 bases, leaving 2 bases of the junction unmatched. The CDR3 nucleotides read TGTGCCAGCAGTGCCGGGACAGGGAACTATGGCTACACCTTC. Protein product: CASSAGTGNYGYTF.

The sample holds a few counts of this clonotype. This CDR3 fails to terminate in the conserved phenylalanine or tryptophan, so it likely reflects a read error. The chain recombines TRBV11-3 with TRBJ1-2; 8 nucleotides align to TRBD1. With V trimmed by 1 base and J by 4 bases, 5 bases remained unmatched. CDR1 and CDR2 from the germline V gene are SGHNT and YENEEA. The CDR3 spans 15 residues. The CDR3 here is CASSLGGTGSYGYTL. DNA of the CDR3: TGTGCCAGCAGCTTAGGCGGGACAGGATCCTATGGCTACACCCTC.

Ten or more counts support this clonotype. This rearrangement joins TRBV9 to TRBJ2-7; D is uncertain. Germline V gene sequence: CDR1 SGDLS, CDR2 YYNGEE. The V end was cut by 4 bases, the J end by 0 bases, with 5 bases between. The CDR3 has 12 residues. CDR3: CASSRNSYEQYF. CDR3 nucleotides: TGTGCCAGCAGCCGCAACTCCTACGAGCAGTACTTC.

The gene calls are TRBV7-9 and TRBJ2-2; no definite D call. CDR1 is SEHNR, CDR2 FQNEAQ, per germline (reference sequence). This CDR3 is 16 amino acids long. Trimming shortened V by 4 bases and J by 0 bases, and 12 bases separated the two germline ends. CDR3 sequence reads: CASSSLDGSNTGELFF. In DNA form, the CDR3 reads TGTGCCAGCAGCTCCCTGGACGGGTCGAACACCGGGGAGCTGTTTTTT.

This clonotype came up many times. This chain connects TRBV11-2 to TRBJ2-3, with D perhaps TRBD1 (6 bases). Germline assignment: CDR1 SGHAT and CDR2 FQNNGV. Trimming removed 0 bases at V and 0 bases at J, with 7 bases between. CDR3 length: 15 amino acids. CDR3 residues: CASSLEGASTDTQYF. The CDR3 DNA reads TGTGCCAGCAGCTTAGAGGGGGCTAGCACAGATACGCAGTATTTT.